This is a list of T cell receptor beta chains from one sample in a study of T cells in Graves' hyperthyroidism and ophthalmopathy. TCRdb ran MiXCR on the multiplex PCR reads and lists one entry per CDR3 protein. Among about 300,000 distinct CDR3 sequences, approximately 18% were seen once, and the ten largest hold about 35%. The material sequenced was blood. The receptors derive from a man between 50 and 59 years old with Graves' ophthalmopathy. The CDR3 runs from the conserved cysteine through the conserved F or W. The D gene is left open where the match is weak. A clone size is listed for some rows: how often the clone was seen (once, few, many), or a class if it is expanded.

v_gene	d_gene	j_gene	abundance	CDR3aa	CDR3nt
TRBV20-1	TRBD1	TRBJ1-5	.	CSARGQGALRSNQPQHF	TGCAGTGCTAGGGGGCAGGGGGCGTTACGTAGCAATCAGCCCCAGCATTTT
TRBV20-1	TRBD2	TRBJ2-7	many	CSARDVGRGVTYEQYF	TGCAGTGCTAGAGATGTTGGACGGGGGGTGACATACGAGCAGTACTTC
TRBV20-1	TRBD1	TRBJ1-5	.	CSAKQGNSNQPQHF	TGCAGTGCTAAACAGGGGAATAGCAATCAGCCCCAGCATTTT
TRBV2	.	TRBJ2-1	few	CATSHNNEQFF	TGTGCCACCAGCCACAACAATGAGCAGTTCTTC
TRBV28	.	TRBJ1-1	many	CVSMGHTEAFF	TGTGTTTCAATGGGGCACACTGAAGCTTTCTTT
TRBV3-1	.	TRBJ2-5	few	CASRGYETQYF	TGTGCCAGCCGGGGGTATGAGACCCAGTACTTC
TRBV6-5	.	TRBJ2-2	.	CASSYSTGSNTGELFF	TGTGCCAGCAGTTACTCGACAGGTTCGAACACCGGGGAGCTGTTTTTT
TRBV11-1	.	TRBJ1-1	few	CASSLAHLNTEAFF	TGTGCCAGCAGCTTAGCGCACTTGAACACTGAAGCTTTCTTT
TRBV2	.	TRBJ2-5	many	CASRGIEETQYF	TGTGCCAGCAGGGGGATCGAAGAGACCCAGTACTTC
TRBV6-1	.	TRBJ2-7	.	CAILSGPPRDEQYF	TGTGCCATCTTATCGGGGCCTCCTCGGGACGAGCAGTACTTC
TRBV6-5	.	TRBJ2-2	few	CASSFRDFTNTGELFF	TGTGCCAGCAGTTTCCGGGACTTTACGAACACCGGGGAGCTGTTTTTT
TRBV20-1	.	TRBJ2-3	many	CSARQGLGTDTQYF	TGCAGTGCTAGACAGGGCTTAGGCACAGATACGCAGTATTTT
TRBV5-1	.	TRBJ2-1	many	CASSLRADNEQFF	TGCGCCAGCAGCTTGCGAGCGGACAATGAGCAGTTCTTC
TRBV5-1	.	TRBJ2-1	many	CASSLSPRADGIEQFF	TGCGCCAGCAGCCTTAGCCCCCGGGCCGACGGGATTGAGCAGTTCTTC
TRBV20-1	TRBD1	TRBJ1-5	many	CSARWDRNQPQHF	TGCAGTGCTAGGTGGGACAGAAATCAGCCCCAGCATTTT
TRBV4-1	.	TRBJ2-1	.	CASSQEGYYNEQFF	TGCGCCAGCAGCCAAGAAGGGTACTACAATGAGCAGTTCTTC
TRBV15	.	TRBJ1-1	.	CATSRSGLETAFF	TGTGCCACCAGCAGATCAGGACTGGAGACGGCTTTCTTT
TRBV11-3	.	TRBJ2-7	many	CASSLASNTYEQYF	TGTGCCAGCAGCTTAGCCAGCAATACCTACGAGCAGTACTTC
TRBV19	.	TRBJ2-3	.	CASTRDILATDTQYF	TGTGCCAGTACCCGGGACATACTCGCCACAGATACGCAGTATTTT
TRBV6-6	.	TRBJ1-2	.	CASSYSFGNYGYTF	TGTGCCAGCAGTTACTCGTTCGGGAACTATGGCTACACCTTC
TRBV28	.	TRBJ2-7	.	CASSSRRGTPYEQYF	TGTGCCAGCAGTTCGCGGCGCGGAACCCCCTACGAGCAGTACTTC
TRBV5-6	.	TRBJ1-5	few	CASSLLGARNQPQHF	TGTGCCAGCAGCTTGTTGGGGGCGCGGAATCAGCCCCAGCATTTT
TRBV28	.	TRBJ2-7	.	CASSFKQPGGAQRGQYF	TGTGCCAGCAGTTTCAAGCAGCCGGGCGGCGCTCAACGAGGGCAGTACTTC
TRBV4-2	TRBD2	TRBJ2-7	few	CASSQVAGSYEQYF	TGTGCCAGCAGCCAAGTAGCGGGATCCTACGAGCAGTACTTC
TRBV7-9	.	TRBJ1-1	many	CASSPGLGRKNTEAFF	TGTGCCAGCAGCCCCGGGTTGGGGAGAAAGAACACTGAAGCTTTCTTT
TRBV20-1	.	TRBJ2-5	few	CSAREHRNQETQYF	TGCAGTGCTAGAGAACACAGGAACCAAGAGACCCAGTACTTC
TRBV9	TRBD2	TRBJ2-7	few	CASSVDPGGLSYEQYF	TGTGCCAGCAGCGTAGATCCGGGAGGCCTCTCCTACGAGCAGTACTTC
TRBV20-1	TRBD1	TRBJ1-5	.	CSARQGGSNQPQHF	TGCAGTGCCAGACAGGGTGGGAGCAATCAGCCCCAGCATTTT
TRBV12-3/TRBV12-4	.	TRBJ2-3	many	CASSPPLGDTQYF	TGTGCCAGCAGTCCTCCATTAGGGGATACGCAGTATTTT
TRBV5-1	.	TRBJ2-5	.	CASSLAEGETQYF	TGCGCCAGCAGCTTGGCGGAAGGAGAGACCCAGTACTTC
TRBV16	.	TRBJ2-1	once	CASSPTGSSYNEQFF	TGTGCCAGCAGTCCGACCGGGAGCTCCTACAATGAGCAGTTCTTC
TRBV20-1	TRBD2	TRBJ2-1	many	CSARPSGSRNEQFF	TGCAGTGCTAGACCTAGCGGGAGTCGGAATGAGCAGTTCTTC
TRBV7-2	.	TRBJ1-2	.	CASSSDRRRGYTF	TGTGCCAGCAGCTCCGACAGGCGACGTGGCTACACCTTC
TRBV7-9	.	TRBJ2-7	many	CASSTGNSYEQYF	TGTGCCAGCAGCACCGGGAACTCCTACGAGCAGTACTTC
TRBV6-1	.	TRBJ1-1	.	CASTLHGGGAAFF	TGTGCCAGCACACTTCACGGGGGGGGCGCGGCTTTCTTT
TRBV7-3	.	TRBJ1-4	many	CASSPLGRINEKLFF	TGTGCCAGCAGCCCCCTCGGAAGGATTAATGAAAAACTGTTTTTT
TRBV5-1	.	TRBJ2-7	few	CASSSDAYEQYF	TGCGCCAGCAGCTCGGACGCGTACGAGCAGTACTTC
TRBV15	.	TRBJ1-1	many	CATSRSGQRLEAFF	TGTGCCACCAGCAGATCAGGGCAGAGACTTGAAGCTTTCTTT
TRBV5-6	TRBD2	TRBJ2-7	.	CASSPLAGGTYEQYF	TGTGCCAGCAGCCCTCTAGCGGGAGGGACCTACGAGCAGTACTTC
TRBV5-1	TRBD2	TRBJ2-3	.	CASSGGSIGTDTQYF	TGCGCCAGCTCCGGGGGGTCCATAGGGACAGATACGCAGTATTTT
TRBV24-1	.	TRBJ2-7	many	CATSVSGQQQYF	TGTGCCACCAGTGTAAGTGGACAGCAGCAGTACTTC
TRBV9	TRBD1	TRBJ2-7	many	CASSGTGSYEQYF	TGTGCCAGCAGCGGGACAGGGTCCTACGAGCAGTACTTC
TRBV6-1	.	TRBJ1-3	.	CASWGGNTIYF	TGTGCCAGCTGGGGTGGAAACACCATATATTTT
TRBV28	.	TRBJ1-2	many	CASSRRQVGYTF	TGTGCCAGCAGTAGGAGACAGGTTGGCTACACCTTC
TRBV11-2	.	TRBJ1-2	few	CASSRGESYGYTF	TGTGCCAGCAGCCGCGGGGAGTCCTATGGCTACACCTTC
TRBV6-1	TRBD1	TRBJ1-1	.	CASSPGTGGLSTEAFF	TGTGCCAGCAGTCCCGGGACAGGGGGCTTGAGCACTGAAGCTTTCTTT
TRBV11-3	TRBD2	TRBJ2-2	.	CASSLVLAGHTGELFF	TGTGCCAGCAGCTTAGTACTAGCGGGGCACACCGGGGAGCTGTTTTTT
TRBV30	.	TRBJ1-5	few	CAWSGGVSNQPQHF	TGTGCCTGGAGCGGGGGTGTTAGCAATCAGCCCCAGCATTTT
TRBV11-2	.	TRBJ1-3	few	CASSLGPALIYF	TGTGCCAGCAGCTTAGGTCCGGCTCTCATATATTTT